This T cell receptor (beta chain) was obtained from a study of shared clonotypes between healthy human individuals. The protocol was immunoSEQ multiplex PCR, while the TCRdb copy is restricted to in-frame clones and leaves out a portion. The sample carries approximately 530,000 clones, 95% to 97% recorded once. Germline CDR1 KGHSH, CDR2 LQKENI. The CDR3 is 14 residues long. Trimming cost V 4 bases and J 6 bases, with 14 bases left between them. The chain joins TRBV18 to TRBJ2-3; possibly TRBD1 for D (6 bases). The sample comprised naive CD4+ T cells sorted from blood. The subset denotes: CD45RA+ positively selected. This TCR was sampled from a woman aged 30 to 39 in good health. The CDR3: CASSQTTGIDTQYF. DNA of the CDR3: TGTGCCAGCTCACAGACAACAGGGATCGATACGCAGTATTTT.